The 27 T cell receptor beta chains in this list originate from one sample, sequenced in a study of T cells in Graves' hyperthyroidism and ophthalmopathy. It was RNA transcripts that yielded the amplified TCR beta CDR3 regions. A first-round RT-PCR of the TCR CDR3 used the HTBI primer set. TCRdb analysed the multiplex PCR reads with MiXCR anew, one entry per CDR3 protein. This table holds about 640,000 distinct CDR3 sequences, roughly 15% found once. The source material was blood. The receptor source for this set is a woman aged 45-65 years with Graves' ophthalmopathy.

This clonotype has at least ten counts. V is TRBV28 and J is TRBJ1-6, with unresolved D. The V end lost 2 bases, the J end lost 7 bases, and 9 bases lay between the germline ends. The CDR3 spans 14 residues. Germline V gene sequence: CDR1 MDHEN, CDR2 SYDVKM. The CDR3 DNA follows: TGTGCCAGCAGTTTAGCCCAACCAAATTCACCCCTCCACTTT. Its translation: CASSLAQPNSPLHF. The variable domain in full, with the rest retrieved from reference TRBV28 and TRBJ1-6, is DVKVTQSSRYLVKRTGEKVFLECVQDMDHENMFWYRQDPGLGLRLIYFSYDVKMKEKGDIPEGYSVSREKKERFSLILESASTNQTSMYLCASSLAQPNSPLHFGNGTRLTVT.

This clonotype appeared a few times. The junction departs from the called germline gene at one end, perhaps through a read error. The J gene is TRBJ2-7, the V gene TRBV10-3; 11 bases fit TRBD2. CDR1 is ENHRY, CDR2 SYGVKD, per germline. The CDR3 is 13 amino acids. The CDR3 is CASRGTSGYERYF. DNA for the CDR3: TGTGCCTCGAGAGGGACTAGCGGCTACGAGCGGTACTTC.

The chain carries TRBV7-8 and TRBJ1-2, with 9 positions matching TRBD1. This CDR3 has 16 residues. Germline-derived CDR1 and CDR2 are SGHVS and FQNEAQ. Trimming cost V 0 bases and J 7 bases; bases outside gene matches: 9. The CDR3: CASSLASLTGGGGYTF. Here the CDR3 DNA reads TGTGCCAGCAGCTTAGCGTCTCTGACAGGGGGAGGTGGCTACACCTTC.

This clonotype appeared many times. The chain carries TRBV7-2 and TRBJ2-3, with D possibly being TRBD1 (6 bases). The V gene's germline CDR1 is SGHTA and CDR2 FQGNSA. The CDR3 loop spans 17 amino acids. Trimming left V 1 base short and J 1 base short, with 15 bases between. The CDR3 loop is CASSLVWGRVGTDTQYF. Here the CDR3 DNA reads TGTGCCAGCAGCTTAGTATGGGGGCGGGTAGGCACAGATACGCAGTATTTT.

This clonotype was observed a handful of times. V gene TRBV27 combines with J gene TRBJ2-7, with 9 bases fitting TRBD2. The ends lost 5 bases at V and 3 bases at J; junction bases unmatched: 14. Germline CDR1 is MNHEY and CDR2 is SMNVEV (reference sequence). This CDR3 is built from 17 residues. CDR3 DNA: TGTGCCAGCAGTCCCTCTAAGGAGCGGGGGGCCCTCTACGAGCAGTACTTC. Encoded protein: CASSPSKERGALYEQYF.

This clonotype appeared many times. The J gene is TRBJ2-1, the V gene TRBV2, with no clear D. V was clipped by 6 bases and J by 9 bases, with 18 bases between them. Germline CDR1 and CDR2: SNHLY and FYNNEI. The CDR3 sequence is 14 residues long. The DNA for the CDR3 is TGTGCCAGCAGCTTGATTATGTCGATTGCTGAGCAGTTCTTC. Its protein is CASSLIMSIAEQFF.

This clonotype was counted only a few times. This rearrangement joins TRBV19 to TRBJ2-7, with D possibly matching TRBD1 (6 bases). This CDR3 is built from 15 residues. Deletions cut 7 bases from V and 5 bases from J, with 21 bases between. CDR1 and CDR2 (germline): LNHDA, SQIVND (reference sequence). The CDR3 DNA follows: TGTGCCAGTACCGACACAGGGAATCCGGTCAACGAGCAGTACTTC. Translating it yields CASTDTGNPVNEQYF.

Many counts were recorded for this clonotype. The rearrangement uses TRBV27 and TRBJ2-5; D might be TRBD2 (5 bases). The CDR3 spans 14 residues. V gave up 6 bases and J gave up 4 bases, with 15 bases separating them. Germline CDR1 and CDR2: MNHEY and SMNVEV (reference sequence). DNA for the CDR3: TGTGCCAGCAGCTCTACTAGTTATGGAGAGACCCAGTACTTC. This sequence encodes CASSSTSYGETQYF.

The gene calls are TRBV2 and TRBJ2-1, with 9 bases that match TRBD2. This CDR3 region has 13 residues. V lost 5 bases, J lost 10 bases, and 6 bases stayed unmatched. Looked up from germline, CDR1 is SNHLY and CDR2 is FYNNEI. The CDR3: CASSWGLAFEQFF. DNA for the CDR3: TGTGCCAGCAGTTGGGGACTAGCATTCGAGCAGTTCTTC.

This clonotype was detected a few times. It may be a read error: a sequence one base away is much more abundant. The CDR3 here is CASCPSGGGRSDTQYF. The CDR3 DNA reads TGTGCCAGTTGCCCCTCGGGGGGGGGCAGATCAGATACGCAGTATTTT. The V and J genes are TRBV12-3 or TRBV12-4 and TRBJ2-3, with TRBD2 matching 8 bases. V shed 9 bases and J 4 bases; nucleotides not matched to a gene: 15. This CDR3 is 16 amino acids long.

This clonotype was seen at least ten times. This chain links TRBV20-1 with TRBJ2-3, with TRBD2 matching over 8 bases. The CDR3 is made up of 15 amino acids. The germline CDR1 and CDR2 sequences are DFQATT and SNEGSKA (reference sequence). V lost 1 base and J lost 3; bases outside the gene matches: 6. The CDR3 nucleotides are TGCAGTGCTAGAGGTGGAGCGGGAGTTACAGATACGCAGTATTTT. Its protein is CSARGGAGVTDTQYF.

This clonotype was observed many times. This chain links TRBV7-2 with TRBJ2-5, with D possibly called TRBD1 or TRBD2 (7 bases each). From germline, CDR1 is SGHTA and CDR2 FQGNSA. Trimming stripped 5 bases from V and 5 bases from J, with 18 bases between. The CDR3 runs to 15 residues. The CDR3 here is CASSVTGTAGETQYF. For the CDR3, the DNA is TGTGCCAGCAGCGTAACCGGGACAGCGGGGGAGACCCAGTACTTC.

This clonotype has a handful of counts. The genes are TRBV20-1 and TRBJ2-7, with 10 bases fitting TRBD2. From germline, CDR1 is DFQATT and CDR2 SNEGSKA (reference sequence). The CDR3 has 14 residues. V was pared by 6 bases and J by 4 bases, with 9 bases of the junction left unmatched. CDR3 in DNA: TGCAGTGCGCGAGCGGGAGGGGGGCCTTACGAGCAGTACTTC. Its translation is CSARAGGGPYEQYF.

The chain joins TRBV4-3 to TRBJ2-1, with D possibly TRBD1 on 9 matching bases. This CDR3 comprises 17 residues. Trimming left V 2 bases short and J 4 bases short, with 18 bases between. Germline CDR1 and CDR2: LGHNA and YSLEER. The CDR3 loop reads CASSQYSGTGPYNEQFF. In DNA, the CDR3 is TGCGCCAGCAGCCAATATAGCGGGACAGGGCCTTACAATGAGCAGTTCTTC.

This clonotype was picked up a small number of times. The CDR3 nucleotides are TGTGCCAGCTCAGCGACAGGTCACAAGCTCTACAATGAGCAGTTCTTC. As protein: CASSATGHKLYNEQFF. V and J are TRBV18 and TRBJ2-1; perhaps TRBD1 as D (6 bases). This CDR3 region has 16 residues. V lost 5 bases to trimming and J lost 3 bases, with 17 bases between them. Germline V gene sequence: CDR1 KGHSH, CDR2 LQKENI.

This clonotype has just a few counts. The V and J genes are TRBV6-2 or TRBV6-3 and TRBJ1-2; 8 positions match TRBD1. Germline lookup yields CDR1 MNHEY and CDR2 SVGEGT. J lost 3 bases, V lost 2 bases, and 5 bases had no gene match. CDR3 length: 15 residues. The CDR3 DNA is TGTGCCAGCAGTTACGGTCGCAGGGGGCACTATGGCTACACCTTC. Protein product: CASSYGRRGHYGYTF.

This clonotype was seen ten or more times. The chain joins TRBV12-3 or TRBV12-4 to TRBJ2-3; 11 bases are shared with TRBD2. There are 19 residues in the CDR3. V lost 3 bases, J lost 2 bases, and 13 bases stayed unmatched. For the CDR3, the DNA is TGTGCCAGCAGTTTGACTAGCGGGGACCTTACAAAAAACACAGATACGCAGTATTTT. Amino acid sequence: CASSLTSGDLTKNTDTQYF.

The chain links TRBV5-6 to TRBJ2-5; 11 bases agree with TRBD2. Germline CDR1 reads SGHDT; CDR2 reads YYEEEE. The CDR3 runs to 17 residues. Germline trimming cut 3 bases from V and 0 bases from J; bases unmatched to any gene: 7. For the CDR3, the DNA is TGTGCCAGCAGCTCAAACGTGGGACTAGCGGACCAAGAGACCCAGTACTTC. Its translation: CASSSNVGLADQETQYF. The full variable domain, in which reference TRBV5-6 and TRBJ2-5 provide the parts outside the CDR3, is DAGVTQSPTHLIKTRGQQVTLRCSPKSGHDTVSWYQQALGQGPQFIFQYYEEEERQRGNFPDRFSGHQFPNYSSELNVNALLLGDSALYLCASSSNVGLADQETQYFGPGTRLLVL.

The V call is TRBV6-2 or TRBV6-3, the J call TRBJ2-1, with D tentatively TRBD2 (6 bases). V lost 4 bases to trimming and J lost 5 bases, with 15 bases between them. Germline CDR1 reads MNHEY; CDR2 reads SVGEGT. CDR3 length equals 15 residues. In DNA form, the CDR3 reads TGTGCCAGCAGTTGCAAGGGACTTCCAAACAATGAGCAGTTCTTC. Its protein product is CASSCKGLPNNEQFF.

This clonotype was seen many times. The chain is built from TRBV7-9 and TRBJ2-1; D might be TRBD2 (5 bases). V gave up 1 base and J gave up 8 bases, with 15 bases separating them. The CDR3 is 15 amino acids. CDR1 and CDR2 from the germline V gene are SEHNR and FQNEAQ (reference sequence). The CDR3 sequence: CASSLVWRASDEQFF. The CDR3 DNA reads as TGTGCCAGCAGCTTAGTTTGGCGGGCCTCGGATGAGCAGTTCTTC.

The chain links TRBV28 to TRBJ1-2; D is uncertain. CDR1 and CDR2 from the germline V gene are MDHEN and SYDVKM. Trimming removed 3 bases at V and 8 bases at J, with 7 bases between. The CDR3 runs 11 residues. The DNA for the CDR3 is TGTGCCAGCAGTTTTTGGTCCGGCTACACCTTC. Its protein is CASSFWSGYTF.

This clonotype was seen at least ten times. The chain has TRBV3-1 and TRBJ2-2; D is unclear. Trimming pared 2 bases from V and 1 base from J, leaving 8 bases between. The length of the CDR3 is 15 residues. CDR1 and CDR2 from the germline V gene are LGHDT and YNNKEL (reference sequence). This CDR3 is CASSQKLWNTGELFF. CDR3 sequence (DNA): TGTGCCAGCAGCCAAAAGTTATGGAACACCGGGGAGCTGTTTTTT.

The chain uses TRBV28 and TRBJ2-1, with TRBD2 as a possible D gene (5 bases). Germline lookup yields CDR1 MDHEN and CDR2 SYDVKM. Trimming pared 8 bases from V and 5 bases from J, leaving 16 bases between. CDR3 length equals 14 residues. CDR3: CASVTRPRNNEQFF. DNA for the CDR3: TGTGCCAGCGTAACTAGGCCTAGGAACAATGAGCAGTTCTTC.

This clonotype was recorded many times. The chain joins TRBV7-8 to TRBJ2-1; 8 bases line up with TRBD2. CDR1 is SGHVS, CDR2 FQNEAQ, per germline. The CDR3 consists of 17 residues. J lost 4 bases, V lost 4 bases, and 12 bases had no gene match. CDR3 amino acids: CASSSPTVAGSYNEQFF. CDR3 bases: TGTGCCAGCAGCTCGCCTACGGTAGCGGGATCATACAATGAGCAGTTCTTC.

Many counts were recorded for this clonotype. Here the CDR3 DNA reads TGTGCCAGCAGTTTAGTAGAGCGGGAGGGCCGTGACATTCAGTACTTC. It is translated as CASSLVEREGRDIQYF. V and J are TRBV12-3 or TRBV12-4 and TRBJ2-4; 10 nucleotides line up with TRBD2. CDR3 size: 16 residues. Trimming removed 1 base from V and 8 bases from J; junction bases left unmatched: 8.

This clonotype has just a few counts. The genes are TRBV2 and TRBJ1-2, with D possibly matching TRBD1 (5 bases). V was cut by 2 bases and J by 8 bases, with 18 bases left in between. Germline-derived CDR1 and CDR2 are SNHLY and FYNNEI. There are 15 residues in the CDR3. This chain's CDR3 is CASSERGRVGLGYTF. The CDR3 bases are TGTGCCAGCAGTGAAAGAGGCAGGGTAGGGTTGGGCTACACCTTC.

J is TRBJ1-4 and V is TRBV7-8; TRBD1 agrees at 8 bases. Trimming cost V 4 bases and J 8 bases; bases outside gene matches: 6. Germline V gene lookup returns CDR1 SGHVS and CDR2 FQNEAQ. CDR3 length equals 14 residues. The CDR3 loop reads CASSSRTGWEKLFF. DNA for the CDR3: TGTGCCAGCAGCTCTAGGACAGGGTGGGAAAAACTGTTTTTT.